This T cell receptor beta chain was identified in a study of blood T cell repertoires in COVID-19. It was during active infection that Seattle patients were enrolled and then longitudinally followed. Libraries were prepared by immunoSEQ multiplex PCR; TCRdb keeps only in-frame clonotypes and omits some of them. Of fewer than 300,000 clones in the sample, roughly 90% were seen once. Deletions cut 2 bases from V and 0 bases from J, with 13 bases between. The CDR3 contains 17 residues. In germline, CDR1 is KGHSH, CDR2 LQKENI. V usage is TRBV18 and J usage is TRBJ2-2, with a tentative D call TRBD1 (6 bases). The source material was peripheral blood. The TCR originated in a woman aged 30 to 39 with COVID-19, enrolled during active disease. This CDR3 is CASSPGYRDANTGELFF. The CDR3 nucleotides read TGTGCCAGCTCACCAGGCTACAGGGATGCGAACACCGGGGAGCTGTTTTTT.